This T cell receptor (beta chain) was captured by sequencing in a study of tumor-infiltrating lymphocytes in primary liver carcinoma. The researchers obtained blood RNA from unsorted whole blood and also extracted germline DNA. Preoperatively, peripheral blood was drawn, roughly 3.6 milliliters in total. Priming with a constant-region primer yielded TCR beta cDNA from about 540 ng total RNA. Modified slightly, ARM-PCR produced TCR beta libraries over three nested multiplex PCR rounds. TRBV1-TRBV30 forward primers and a C-beta reverse primer were used in the first two PCR rounds, which each ran for approximately 10 cycles. One entry per CDR3 protein results from TCRdb running MiXCR on the multiplex PCR reads. The table records hundreds of thousands of distinct CDR3 sequences, less than 75% of them present only once. Germline V gene lookup returns CDR1 SGHRS and CDR2 YFSETQ. The CDR3 totals 16 residues. The J segment lost 1 base and the V segment lost 2 bases, leaving 4 bases of the junction unmatched.

This clonotype was seen more than once but under ten times. The sample consisted of peripheral blood. The TCR sequence derives from a middle-aged man with primary liver carcinoma and hepatitis B virus infection. V usage is TRBV5-1 and J usage is TRBJ2-3; 10 bases line up with TRBD2. The CDR3 reads CASSFLAGAGTDTQYF. The CDR3 nucleotides read TGCGCCAGCAGCTTCCTAGCGGGAGCAGGCACAGATACGCAGTATTTT.